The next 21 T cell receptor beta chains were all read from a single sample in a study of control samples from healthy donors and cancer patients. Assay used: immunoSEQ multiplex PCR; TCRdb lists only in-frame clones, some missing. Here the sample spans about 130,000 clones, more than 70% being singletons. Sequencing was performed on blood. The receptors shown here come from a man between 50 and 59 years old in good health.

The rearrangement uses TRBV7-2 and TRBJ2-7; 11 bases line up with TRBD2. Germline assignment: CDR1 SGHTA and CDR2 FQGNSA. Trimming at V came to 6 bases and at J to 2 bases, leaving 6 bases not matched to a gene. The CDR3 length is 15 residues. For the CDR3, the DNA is TGTGCCAGCAGTCCAACTAGCGGGGGTACCTACGAGCAGTACTTC. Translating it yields CASSPTSGGTYEQYF.

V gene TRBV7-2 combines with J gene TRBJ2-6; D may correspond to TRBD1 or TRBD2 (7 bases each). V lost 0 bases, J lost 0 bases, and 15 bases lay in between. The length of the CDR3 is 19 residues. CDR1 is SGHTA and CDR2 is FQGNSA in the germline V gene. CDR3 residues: CASSLAVRGGSSGANVLTF. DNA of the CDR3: TGTGCCAGCAGCTTAGCAGTCAGGGGGGGGTCCTCTGGGGCCAACGTCCTGACTTTC. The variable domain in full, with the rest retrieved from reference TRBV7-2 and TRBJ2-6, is GAGVSQSPSNKVTEKGKDVELRCDPISGHTALYWYRQSLGQGLEFLIYFQGNSAPDKSGLPSDRFSAERTGGSVSTLTIQRTQQEDSAVYLCASSLAVRGGSSGANVLTFGAGSRLTVL.

Here the CDR3 reads CASSLGDTFDNEQFF. The CDR3 DNA sequence: TGTGCCAGCAGCTTAGGGGACACCTTTGACAATGAGCAGTTCTTC. The chain is built from TRBV7-2 and TRBJ2-1; weak D call: TRBD1 (6 bases). The CDR3 is made up of 15 amino acids. Germline-derived CDR1 and CDR2 are SGHTA and FQGNSA. Trimming took off 1 base at V and 5 bases at J, with 12 bases between the two ends.

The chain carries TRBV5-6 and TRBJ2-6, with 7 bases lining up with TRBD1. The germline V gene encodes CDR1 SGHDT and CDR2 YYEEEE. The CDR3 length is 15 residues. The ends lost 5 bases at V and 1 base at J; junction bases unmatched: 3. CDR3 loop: CASRPTGSGANVLTF. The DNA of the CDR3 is TGTGCCAGCAGACCGACAGGGTCTGGGGCCAACGTCCTGACTTTC.

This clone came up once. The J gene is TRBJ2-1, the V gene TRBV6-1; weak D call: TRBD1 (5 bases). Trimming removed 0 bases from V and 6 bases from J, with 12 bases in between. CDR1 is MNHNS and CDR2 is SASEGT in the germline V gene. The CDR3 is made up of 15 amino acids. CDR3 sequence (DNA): TGTGCCAGCAGTGAAGCAGGGGTACGTAGCAATGAGCAGTTCTTC. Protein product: CASSEAGVRSNEQFF.

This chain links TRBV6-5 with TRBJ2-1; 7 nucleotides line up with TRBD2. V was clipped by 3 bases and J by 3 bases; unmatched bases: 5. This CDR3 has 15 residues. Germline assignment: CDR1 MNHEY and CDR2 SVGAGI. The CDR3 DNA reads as TGTGCCAGCAGTTATACCGGGGGGAACTACAATGAGCAGTTCTTC. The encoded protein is CASSYTGGNYNEQFF.

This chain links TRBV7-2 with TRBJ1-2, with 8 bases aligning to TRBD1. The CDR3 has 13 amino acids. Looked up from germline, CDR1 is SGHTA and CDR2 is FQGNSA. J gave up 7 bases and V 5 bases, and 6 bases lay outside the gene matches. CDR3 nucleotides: TGTGCCAGCAGCACTACAGGGGGAGTTGGCTACACCTTC. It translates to CASSTTGGVGYTF.

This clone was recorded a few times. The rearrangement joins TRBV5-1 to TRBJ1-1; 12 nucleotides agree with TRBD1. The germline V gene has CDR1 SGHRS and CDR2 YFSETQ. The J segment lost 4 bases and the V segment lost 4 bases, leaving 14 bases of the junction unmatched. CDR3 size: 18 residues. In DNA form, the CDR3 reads TGCGCCAGCAGCCAGGGACAGGGGGCGAGGCGGGTCGGCACTGAAGCTTTCTTT. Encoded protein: CASSQGQGARRVGTEAFF.

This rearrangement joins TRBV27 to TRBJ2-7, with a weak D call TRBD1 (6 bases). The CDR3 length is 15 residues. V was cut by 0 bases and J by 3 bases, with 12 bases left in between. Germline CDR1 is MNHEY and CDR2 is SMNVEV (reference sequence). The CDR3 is CASSLSNQGFYEQYF. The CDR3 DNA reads TGTGCCAGCAGTTTATCGAACCAGGGGTTCTACGAGCAGTACTTC.

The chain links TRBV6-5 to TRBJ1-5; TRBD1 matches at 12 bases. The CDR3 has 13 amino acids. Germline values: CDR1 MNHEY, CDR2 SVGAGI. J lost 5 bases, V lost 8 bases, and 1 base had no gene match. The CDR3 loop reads CASGDRGHQPQHF. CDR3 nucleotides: TGTGCCAGCGGGGACAGGGGGCATCAGCCCCAGCATTTT.

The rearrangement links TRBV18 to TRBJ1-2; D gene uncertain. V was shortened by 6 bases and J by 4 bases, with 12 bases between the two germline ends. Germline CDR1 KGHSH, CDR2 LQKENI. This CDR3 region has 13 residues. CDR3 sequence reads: CASSFDAGYGYTF. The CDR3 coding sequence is TGTGCCAGCTCTTTCGACGCCGGCTATGGCTACACCTTC.

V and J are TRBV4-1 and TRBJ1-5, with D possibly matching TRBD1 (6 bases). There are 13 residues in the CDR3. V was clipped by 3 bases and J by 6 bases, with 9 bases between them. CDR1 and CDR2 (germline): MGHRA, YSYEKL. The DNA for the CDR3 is TGCGCCAGCAGCCATACAGGGTCTCAGCCCCAGCATTTT. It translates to CASSHTGSQPQHF.

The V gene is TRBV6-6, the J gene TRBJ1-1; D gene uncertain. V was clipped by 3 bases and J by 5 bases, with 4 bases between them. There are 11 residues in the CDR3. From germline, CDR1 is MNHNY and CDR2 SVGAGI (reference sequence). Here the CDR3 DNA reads TGTGCCAGCAGTTATTTAACTGAAGCTTTCTTT. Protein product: CASSYLTEAFF.

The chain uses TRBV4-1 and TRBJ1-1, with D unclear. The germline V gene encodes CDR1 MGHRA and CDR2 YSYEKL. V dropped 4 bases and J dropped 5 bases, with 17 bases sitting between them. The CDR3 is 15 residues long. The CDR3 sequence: CASSLGPAMGTEAFF. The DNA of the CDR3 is TGCGCCAGCAGCCTCGGGCCGGCCATGGGGACTGAAGCTTTCTTT.

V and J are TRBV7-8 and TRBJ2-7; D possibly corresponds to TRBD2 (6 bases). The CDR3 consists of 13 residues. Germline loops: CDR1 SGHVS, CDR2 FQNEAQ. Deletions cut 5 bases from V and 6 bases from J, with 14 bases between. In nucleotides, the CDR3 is TGTGCCAGCAGCCTTTATGCGGGGCTCGAGCAGTACTTC. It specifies CASSLYAGLEQYF.

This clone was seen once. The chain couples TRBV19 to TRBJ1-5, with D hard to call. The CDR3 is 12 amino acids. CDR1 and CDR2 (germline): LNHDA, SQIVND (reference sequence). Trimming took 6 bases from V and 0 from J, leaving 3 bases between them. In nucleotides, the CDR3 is TGTGCCAGTAGGGGTAGCAATCAGCCCCAGCATTTT. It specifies CASRGSNQPQHF. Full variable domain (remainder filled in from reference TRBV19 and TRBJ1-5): DGGITQSPKYLFRKEGQNVTLSCEQNLNHDAMYWYRQDPGQGLRLIYYSQIVNDFQKGDIAEGYSVSREKKESFPLTVTSAQKNPTAFYLCASRGSNQPQHFGDGTRLSIL.

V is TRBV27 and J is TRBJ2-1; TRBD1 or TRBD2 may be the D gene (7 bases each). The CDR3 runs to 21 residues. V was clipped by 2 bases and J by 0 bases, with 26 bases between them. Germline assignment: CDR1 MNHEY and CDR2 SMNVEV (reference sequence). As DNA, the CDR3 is TGTGCCAGCAGTTTACAGGGGGGGCGTTTTCCATCAAGGGGCTCCTACAATGAGCAGTTCTTC. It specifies CASSLQGGRFPSRGSYNEQFF.

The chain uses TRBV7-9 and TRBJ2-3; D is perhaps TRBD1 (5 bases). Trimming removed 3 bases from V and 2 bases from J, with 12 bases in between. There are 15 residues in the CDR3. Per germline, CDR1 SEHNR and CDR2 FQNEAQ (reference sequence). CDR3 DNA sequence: TGTGCCAGCAGCTTTGGTGGGGCGAACACAGATACGCAGTATTTT. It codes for CASSFGGANTDTQYF.

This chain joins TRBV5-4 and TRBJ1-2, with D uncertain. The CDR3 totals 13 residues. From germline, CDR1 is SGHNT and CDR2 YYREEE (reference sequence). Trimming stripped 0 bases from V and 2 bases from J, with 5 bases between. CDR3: CASSLGENYGYTF. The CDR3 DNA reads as TGTGCCAGCAGCTTGGGAGAAAACTATGGCTACACCTTC.

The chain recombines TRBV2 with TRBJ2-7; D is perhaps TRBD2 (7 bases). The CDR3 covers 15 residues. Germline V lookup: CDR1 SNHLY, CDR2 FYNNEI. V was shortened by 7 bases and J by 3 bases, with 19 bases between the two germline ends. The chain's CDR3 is CASTSSGGTLYEQYF. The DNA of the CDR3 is TGTGCCAGCACCTCCTCGGGGGGCACTCTCTACGAGCAGTACTTC.

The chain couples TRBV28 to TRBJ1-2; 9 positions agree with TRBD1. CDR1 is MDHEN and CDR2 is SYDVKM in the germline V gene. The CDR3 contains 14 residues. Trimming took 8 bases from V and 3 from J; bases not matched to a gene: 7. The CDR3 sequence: CASGIDRGDYGYTF. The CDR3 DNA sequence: TGTGCCAGCGGAATCGACAGGGGGGACTATGGCTACACCTTC.